The 10 T cell receptor beta chains below were found in one sample sequenced in a study of CD8 T cells in cerebrospinal fluid in Alzheimer's disease. For each CDR3 protein, TCRdb gives one entry from its re-call of the 10x single-cell sequencing reads, without DNA. This sample's table reports 1,500 to 2,000 distinct CDR3 sequences. The source material was cerebrospinal fluid. The receptor source for this set is a human donor in good health.

This clonotype counts as medium-sized by frequency. The V and J genes are TRBV5-1 and TRBJ2-5; TCRdb picks TRBD1, but there is no DNA to check that call. The CDR3 has 14 amino acids. The germline V gene encodes CDR1 SGHRS and CDR2 YFSETQ. The chain's CDR3 is CASSLGAPGETQYF.

The chain links TRBV5-4 to TRBJ2-3; TCRdb's D call, TRBD1, is unchecked because there is no DNA. CDR1 and CDR2 (germline): SGHNT, YYREEE (reference sequence). CDR3 length: 17 residues. The CDR3 loop reads CASSLVPGRESTDTQYF.

This clonotype registers medium-sized by frequency. This chain links TRBV11-1 with TRBJ2-3; TCRdb's D call of TRBD2 is untestable without DNA. This CDR3 has 16 amino acids. Germline V gene data show CDR1 as SGHAT and CDR2 as FQDESV (reference sequence). This chain's CDR3 is CASSLVAGGLTDTQYF. Full variable domain (outside the CDR3, taken from reference TRBV11-1 and TRBJ2-3): EAEVAQSPRYKITEKSQAVAFWCDPISGHATLYWYRQILGQGPELLVQFQDESVVDDSQLPKDRFSAERLKGVDSTLKIQPAELGDSAMYLCASSLVAGGLTDTQYFGPGTRLTVL.

This chain joins TRBV11-2 and TRBJ2-3; TCRdb's D call, TRBD2, is unchecked because there is no DNA. The CDR3 consists of 16 residues. CDR1 is SGHAT, CDR2 FQNNGV, per germline. CDR3 residues: CASYRSWTSSGDTQYF.

This clonotype is labeled medium-sized based on frequency. The chain couples TRBV28 to TRBJ1-5; TCRdb lists TRBD1, though no DNA is available to test this call. Germline-derived CDR1 and CDR2 are MDHEN and SYDVKM. The CDR3 consists of 16 residues. CDR3: CASSLRGTGGGQPQHF.

This clonotype is labeled medium-sized based on frequency. This chain joins TRBV20-1 and TRBJ2-5. CDR3 length: 11 residues. CDR1 and CDR2 (germline): DFQATT, SNEGSKA (reference sequence). CDR3 sequence: CSARMGETQYF.

According to its frequency, this clonotype is medium-sized. The rearrangement uses TRBV6-5 and TRBJ2-3; the D call from TCRdb, TRBD2, cannot be confirmed without DNA. The CDR3 has 19 residues. Germline V gene sequence: CDR1 MNHEY, CDR2 SVGAGI. The CDR3: CASSARLGLAGLSTDTQYF.

This clonotype is deemed large by its frequency. The J gene is TRBJ2-5, the V gene TRBV7-3; TCRdb lists TRBD2, though no DNA is available to test this call. The CDR3 spans 14 residues. Germline V gene data show CDR1 as SGHTA and CDR2 as FQGTGA. The CDR3 sequence: CASSTAGGQETQYF.

Judged by frequency, this clonotype is medium-sized. V is TRBV3-1 and J is TRBJ2-7; TCRdb proposes TRBD1, but this gene call is untestable without DNA. This CDR3 has 15 amino acids. CDR1 is LGHDT and CDR2 is YNNKEL in the germline V gene (reference sequence). The CDR3 is CASSDKGEKGYEQYF.

In terms of frequency, this clonotype is medium-sized (0.01 to 0.1%). The chain carries TRBV10-3 and TRBJ2-3. The CDR3 loop spans 12 amino acids. The germline CDR1 and CDR2 sequences are ENHRY and SYGVKD. CDR3 sequence: CAISESPDTQYF.